The T cell receptor (beta chain) under discussion was sequenced for a study of T-cell memory formation after mild COVID-19. Study-wide context: The two donors had largely donor-specific TCR clusters. Regarding the study as a whole: Day 15 to 85 contractors were CD4/CD8 balanced; later expanders leaned CD4+. Researchers found some responding clones in pre-infection memory, a sign that cross-reactive memory joined.

MiXCR was run by TCRdb on the 5' RACE reads, yielding one entry per CDR3 protein. Of some 300,000 distinct CDR3 sequences listed, less than 25% are singletons. In regard to this clonotype: Its antigen is currently unknown.

This CDR3 contains 16 residues. V shed 7 bases, J shed 0 bases, and the junction held 8 bases outside the gene matches. The source is a young man who had mild COVID-19 (a few samples of this study predate the infection). Cell type and time point are not known. This chain connects TRBV12-3 or TRBV12-4 to TRBJ1-4; 7 nucleotides align to TRBD1. Sequences were obtained from PBMCs or a T cell subset sorted from them (not recorded which). The CDR3 here is CASTRGSQSTNEKLFF. The CDR3 DNA follows: TGTGCCAGCACCAGGGGGTCGCAATCAACTAATGAAAAACTGTTTTTT.